These 14 T cell receptor beta chains share one sample of origin, sequenced in a study of cytomegalovirus exposure and HLA in healthy donors. Both 60 Vbeta primers and 13 Jbeta primers went into the PCR. Generated by immunoSEQ multiplex PCR, the TCRdb table keeps only in-frame clones and is missing some. This sample has approximately 170,000 clones, with 70% to 75% found just once. The sequenced sample consisted of PBMCs. These receptors originate from a woman between 25 and 40 years old in good health and CMV-seropositive.

The chain couples TRBV5-1 to TRBJ2-2, with 10 bases identical to TRBD1. CDR1 is SGHRS, CDR2 YFSETQ, per germline. This CDR3 spans 15 amino acids. The ends lost 0 bases at V and 9 bases at J; junction bases unmatched: 5. The CDR3: CASSLEGQGVRELFF. The CDR3 DNA reads as TGCGCCAGCAGCTTGGAAGGACAGGGGGTTCGGGAGCTGTTTTTT.

The V and J genes are TRBV19 and TRBJ1-2; the D gene is possibly TRBD1 (5 bases). From germline, CDR1 is LNHDA and CDR2 SQIVND (reference sequence). The CDR3 consists of 13 residues. V gave up 1 base and J gave up 3 bases, with 6 bases separating them. The CDR3, as DNA: TGTGCCAGTAGTATAGGCAGGGACTATGGCTACACCTTC. The encoded protein is CASSIGRDYGYTF.

V gene TRBV5-1 combines with J gene TRBJ2-5; 8 bases are shared with TRBD2. The junction had 5 bases not matched to a gene; V was cut back by 4 bases and J by 3 bases. From germline, CDR1 is SGHRS and CDR2 YFSETQ. This CDR3 comprises 14 residues. Written as DNA, the CDR3 is TGCGCCAGCAGCCCCGGACTAGCAAAAGAGACCCAGTACTTC. This gives the protein CASSPGLAKETQYF.

CDR3 nucleotide sequence: TGTGCCACCAGCGAGATGACTAGCGGGAGCCTTGAGCAGTTCTTC. Translation: CATSEMTSGSLEQFF. This chain uses TRBV15 with TRBJ2-1; 12 nucleotides agree with TRBD2. The germline V gene encodes CDR1 LNHNV and CDR2 YYDKDF (reference sequence). The CDR3 runs to 15 residues. Unmatched junction bases numbered 8, after V lost 5 bases and J lost 9 bases.

Turning to this clone: The same CDR3 is also encoded by other DNA sequences in this sample. The chain combines TRBV6-6 with TRBJ1-2, with a possible D match to TRBD1 (5 bases). The V gene lost 5 bases and the J gene lost 2 bases, with 15 bases spanning the gap. Germline V gives CDR1 MNHNY, CDR2 SVGAGI (reference sequence). CDR3 length: 15 residues. The CDR3 is CASSTPRALNYGYTF. The DNA for the CDR3 is TGTGCCAGCAGTACCCCCAGGGCCCTAAACTATGGCTACACCTTC.

This chain links TRBV27 with TRBJ2-7, with D unclear. Trimming removed 5 bases at V and 2 bases at J, with 13 bases between. The CDR3 contains 14 residues. Germline values: CDR1 MNHEY, CDR2 SMNVEV (reference sequence). As DNA, the CDR3 is TGTGCCAGCAGTGAAACACATCCGACCTACGAGCAGTACTTC. It encodes CASSETHPTYEQYF.

The rearrangement links TRBV28 to TRBJ1-5, with TRBD1 identical over 7 bases. The CDR3 is made up of 13 amino acids. V lost 3 bases to trimming and J lost 7 bases; unmatched junction nucleotides: 3. The germline gives CDR1 MDHEN, CDR2 SYDVKM. The CDR3 reads CASSFRGQQPQHF. CDR3 DNA: TGTGCCAGCAGTTTTAGGGGGCAACAGCCCCAGCATTTT. The full variable domain, rest sourced from reference TRBV28 and TRBJ1-5, is DVKVTQSSRYLVKRTGEKVFLECVQDMDHENMFWYRQDPGLGLRLIYFSYDVKMKEKGDIPEGYSVSREKKERFSLILESASTNQTSMYLCASSFRGQQPQHFGDGTRLSIL.

The chain joins TRBV6-5 to TRBJ2-4, with D possibly TRBD2 on 7 matching bases. Trimming removed 0 bases at V and 7 bases at J, with 16 bases between. CDR1 is MNHEY, CDR2 SVGAGI, per germline. The CDR3 is 16 amino acids. The DNA for the CDR3 is TGTGCCAGCAGTTACTCGCTGGGAGGGGGTAAGAACATTCAGTACTTC. It specifies CASSYSLGGGKNIQYF.

The chain recombines TRBV5-6 with TRBJ2-2; tentative D call: TRBD2 (5 bases). This CDR3 contains 14 residues. Germline V gene data show CDR1 as SGHDT and CDR2 as YYEEEE. V lost 1 base, J lost 5 bases, and 9 bases lay in between. The CDR3 spells CASSLFRGTGELFF. The CDR3 DNA sequence: TGTGCCAGCAGCTTGTTCCGGGGAACCGGGGAGCTGTTTTTT.

As for this clone: A read error is likely, as this CDR3 ends without the conserved phenylalanine or tryptophan. CDR3 region: CASSIGSVTEAFL. CDR3 nucleotide sequence: TGTGCCAGTAGTATAGGTTCCGTTACTGAAGCTTTCCTT. The rearrangement uses TRBV19 and TRBJ1-1; no clear D. The CDR3 consists of 13 residues. The germline V gene encodes CDR1 LNHDA and CDR2 SQIVND (reference sequence). Trimming left V 1 base short and J 5 bases short, with 8 bases between.

This clone came up a few times. The chain links TRBV11-2 to TRBJ2-1; perhaps TRBD2 as D (6 bases). The CDR3 loop spans 16 amino acids. The germline gives CDR1 SGHAT, CDR2 FQNNGV. The ends were cut back, 1 base at V and 4 bases at J, with 14 bases in the middle. The CDR3 protein is CASSLAPAEGYNEQFF. The CDR3, as DNA: TGTGCCAGCAGCTTAGCCCCAGCGGAGGGGTACAATGAGCAGTTCTTC.

The chain is built from TRBV27 and TRBJ2-7; 8 nucleotides line up with TRBD2. The CDR3 runs to 16 residues. Germline CDR1 MNHEY, CDR2 SMNVEV (reference sequence). Trimming cost V 2 bases and J 1 base; bases outside gene matches: 7. The CDR3 DNA follows: TGTGCCAGCAGTTTAAAGGGGACTAGTACTTCCTACGAGCAGTACTTC. Translated, it gives CASSLKGTSTSYEQYF.

Turning to this clone: At one end, the junction sequence differs from germline, possibly due to a read error. V gene TRBV7-9 combines with J gene TRBJ2-1, with TRBD2 matching over 7 bases. CDR1 and CDR2 (germline): SEHNR, FQNEAQ (reference sequence). This CDR3 region has 15 residues. CDR3 DNA: TGTTCCAGCAGCCATACCGGGACTACCAGTAATGAGCAGTTCTTC. Translation gives CSSSHTGTTSNEQFF.

The genes are TRBV6-5 and TRBJ2-5; D gene uncertain. This CDR3 has 15 residues. The V end lost 0 bases, the J end lost 2 bases, and 10 bases lay between the germline ends. In germline, CDR1 is MNHEY, CDR2 SVGAGI. In DNA form, the CDR3 reads TGTGCCAGCAGTTACTCATGGGCGACGCAAGAGACCCAGTACTTC. Protein sequence: CASSYSWATQETQYF.